This T cell receptor beta chain originates from a study of technical replicates of blood from a few donors (dated by TCRdb to between 2016 and 2019). As concerns this clone: It lacks a known antigen. No much larger clonotype is one base removed from it; base qualities were not supplied.

Receptors were amplified or captured by the immunoSEQ multiplex PCR assay. This is the immuneACCESS table as TCRdb keeps it, with only in-frame sequences that have V and J called. A part of the clones is gone; compared with another copy, unresolved V genes explain less than half, and the rest is unexplained. In this sample the table shows about 68,000 clones, 95% to 97% of which occur a single time. The top ten hold over 0.2% of the sample. Relative to germline, V is 2 bases shorter and J is 4 bases shorter, with 17 bases between their ends. According to the germline V gene, CDR1 reads SGHVS and CDR2 reads FNYEAQ. From the cysteine through the phenylalanine, the CDR3 covers 16 amino acids. Only the CDR3 region is kept as DNA, spanning 48 bases read in frame from base 1.

The TCR originated in a human donor in good health. The chain joins TRBV7-6 to TRBJ1-1; TRBD1 might be the D gene, on 6 matching bases. The sequenced material came from T cells isolated from PBMCs. This receptor carries the CDR3 CASSLSTGTSFTEAFF. The DNA is as follows: TGTGCCAGCAGCTTATCTACAGGGACGTCATTCACTGAAGCTTTCTTT.